The 29 T cell receptor beta chains below were found in one sample sequenced in a study of CD8 T cells in ankylosing spondylitis. Study results and caveats: A motif of eight highly homologous TCR beta variants was seen as apparently characteristic of ankylosing spondylitis blood.

TCRdb analysed the 5' RACE reads with MiXCR anew, one entry per CDR3 protein. The sample gives 350,000 to 450,000 distinct CDR3 sequences, roughly 26% of which show up once; 0.89% is in the top ten. Antigen specificity for these receptors is unknown. Sequencing was carried out using blood, either unsorted or a sorted T cell fraction (not recorded which). The source is a male donor with ankylosing spondylitis.

This clonotype has only a few counts. This sequence joins TRBV9 and TRBJ2-1; 9 bases fit TRBD2. Trimming at V came to 3 bases and at J to 3 bases, leaving 4 bases not matched to a gene. Germline V lookup: CDR1 SGDLS, CDR2 YYNGEE. The CDR3 runs 15 residues. The CDR3 DNA follows: TGTGCCAGCAGCGAGACTAGCGGCTTCTACAATGAGCAGTTCTTC. This encodes CASSETSGFYNEQFF. Using reference TRBV9 and TRBJ2-1 for the parts outside the CDR3, the full variable domain is DSGVTQTPKHLITATGQRVTLRCSPRSGDLSVYWYQQSLDQGLQFLIQYYNGEERAKGNILERFSAQQFPDLHSELNLSSLELGDSALYFCASSETSGFYNEQFFGPGTRLTVL.

This clonotype was counted between two and nine times. The V call is TRBV5-1, the J call TRBJ2-3, with TRBD2 identical over 7 bases. The trim removed 0 bases at V and 4 bases at J, leaving 11 bases unmatched. The length of the CDR3 is 17 residues. The V gene's germline CDR1 is SGHRS and CDR2 YFSETQ. The CDR3 reads CASSLANTGGVADTQYF. CDR3 nucleotides: TGCGCCAGCAGCTTGGCCAATACGGGAGGTGTCGCAGATACGCAGTATTTT. The whole variable domain, filled in from reference TRBV5-1 and TRBJ2-3, reads KAGVTQTPRYLIKTRGQQVTLSCSPISGHRSVSWYQQTPGQGLQFLFEYFSETQRNKGNFPGRFSGRQFSNSRSEMNVSTLELGDSALYLCASSLANTGGVADTQYFGPGTRLTVL.

V is TRBV11-3 and J is TRBJ2-3; D gene ambiguous. The V end was cut by 5 bases, the J end by 3 bases, with 12 bases between. The CDR3 consists of 14 residues. Germline loops: CDR1 SGHNT, CDR2 YENEEA. CDR3 sequence: CASSPLHSTDTQYF. CDR3 nucleotides: TGTGCCAGCAGCCCTCTCCACTCGACAGATACGCAGTATTTT.

The chain has TRBV5-1 and TRBJ1-3; no definite D call. Deletions cut 0 bases from V and 1 base from J, with 8 bases between. This CDR3 comprises 15 residues. Germline assignment: CDR1 SGHRS and CDR2 YFSETQ. CDR3 sequence (DNA): TGCGCCAGCAGCTTGGCCCCTGTTTCTGGAAACACCATATATTTT. Translating it yields CASSLAPVSGNTIYF.

This clonotype was detected only once. The rearrangement joins TRBV6-4 to TRBJ2-3; 9 nucleotides agree with TRBD2. V was pared by 3 bases and J by 4 bases, with 5 bases of the junction left unmatched. The germline V gene encodes CDR1 MRHNA and CDR2 SNTAGT. This CDR3 has 15 amino acids. This CDR3 is CASSEIAGAPDTQYF. The CDR3 region has the DNA TGTGCCAGCAGTGAGATAGCGGGAGCCCCAGATACGCAGTATTTT.

The chain has TRBV4-2 and TRBJ1-5, with 10 bases lining up with TRBD1. Germline V gene sequence: CDR1 LGHNA, CDR2 YNFKEQ. This CDR3 contains 16 residues. V was pared by 0 bases and J by 3 bases, with 2 bases of the junction left unmatched. DNA for the CDR3: TGTGCCAGCAGCCAAGATGGGACAGGGGACAATCAGCCCCAGCATTTT. Translation: CASSQDGTGDNQPQHF.

This clonotype has just a few counts. The chain links TRBV5-1 to TRBJ2-5; 7 bases are shared with TRBD1. Germline lookup yields CDR1 SGHRS and CDR2 YFSETQ. The CDR3 extends over 15 amino acids. V trimming: 0 bases; J trimming: 3 bases; junction bases outside the gene matches: 5. CDR3 amino acids: CASSLAFTGEETQYF. The CDR3 DNA sequence: TGCGCCAGCAGCTTGGCATTTACAGGGGAAGAGACCCAGTACTTC.

This chain links TRBV12-3 or TRBV12-4 with TRBJ2-7, with 7 bases aligning to TRBD2. The CDR3 runs to 18 residues. Losses at the gene ends were 6 bases for V and 0 bases for J; bases not matched to a gene: 17. CDR3 amino acids: CASSPDEGGVPSSYEQYV. The CDR3 DNA is TGTGCCAGCAGCCCTGACGAGGGAGGGGTCCCTAGCTCCTACGAGCAGTACGTC.

The chain joins TRBV20-1 to TRBJ2-2, with TRBD2 matching over 15 bases. Germline CDR1 DFQATT, CDR2 SNEGSKA (reference sequence). The CDR3 consists of 16 residues. The V gene end was trimmed by 0 bases and the J gene end by 7 bases; junction bases not matched to a gene: 3. The CDR3 is CSARERGLAGGGELFF. In DNA, the CDR3 is TGCAGTGCTAGAGAACGGGGACTAGCGGGAGGCGGGGAGCTGTTTTTT.

The chain carries TRBV29-1 and TRBJ2-7, with TRBD2 matching 12 bases. This CDR3 has 13 amino acids. Trimming took 6 bases from V and 6 from J; bases not matched to a gene: 6. Per the germline V gene, CDR1 is SQVTM and CDR2 is ANQGSEA. This chain's CDR3 is CSVRLAGATEQYV. CDR3 in DNA: TGCAGCGTCAGACTAGCGGGAGCTACCGAGCAGTACGTC.

This clonotype has a handful of counts. This chain joins TRBV12-3 or TRBV12-4 and TRBJ2-2; D may correspond to TRBD1 or TRBD2 (7 bases each). Trimming shortened V by 3 bases and J by 6 bases, and 11 bases separated the two germline ends. The CDR3 consists of 14 residues. In DNA form, the CDR3 reads TGTGCCAGCAGTTTCAGGGGGAGGGCCGGGGAGCTGTTTTTT. It specifies CASSFRGRAGELFF.

The rearrangement links TRBV6-4 to TRBJ1-1; D gene uncertain. The CDR3 is 14 residues long. The V gene's germline CDR1 is MRHNA and CDR2 SNTAGT. The V and J ends lost 6 bases and 5 bases respectively, with 16 bases between them. CDR3 nucleotide sequence: TGTGCCAGCAGGGACGACACGGGTTTTACTGAAGCTTTCTTT. This encodes CASRDDTGFTEAFF.

The chain uses TRBV7-2 and TRBJ2-2; TRBD2 agrees at 9 bases. The CDR3 loop spans 15 amino acids. Germline lookup yields CDR1 SGHTA and CDR2 FQGNSA. Unmatched junction bases numbered 1, after V lost 1 base and J lost 4 bases. CDR3 DNA sequence: TGTGCCAGCAGCTTAGTTAGCGGGGGCACCGGGGAGCTGTTTTTT. Translated, it gives CASSLVSGGTGELFF.

The chain uses TRBV5-1 and TRBJ2-2; either TRBD1 or TRBD2 may supply D (5 bases each). This CDR3 is built from 13 residues. V was shortened by 3 bases and J by 7 bases, with 10 bases between the two germline ends. Germline assignment: CDR1 SGHRS and CDR2 YFSETQ. CDR3 coding DNA: TGCGCCAGCAGCTCGGGACCCCTCGGGGAGCTGTTTTTT. Its protein is CASSSGPLGELFF.

The V call is TRBV5-1, the J call TRBJ2-1, with no clear D. V was shortened by 4 bases and J by 9 bases, with 14 bases between the two germline ends. Germline CDR1 is SGHRS and CDR2 is YFSETQ. The CDR3 covers 13 residues. The CDR3 nucleotides are TGCGCCAGCAGCCCCCAAGTAGGCCGTGAGCAGTTCTTC. This gives the protein CASSPQVGREQFF.

This chain connects TRBV7-9 to TRBJ1-1, with D hard to call. Trimming took 1 base from V and 5 from J, leaving 11 bases between them. The CDR3 runs 14 residues. Germline CDR1 SEHNR, CDR2 FQNEAQ (reference sequence). The CDR3 protein is CASSLEGFETEAFF. The CDR3 DNA follows: TGTGCCAGCAGCTTAGAAGGTTTCGAGACTGAAGCTTTCTTT.

This chain connects TRBV20-1 to TRBJ2-7; 7 positions match TRBD2. J was trimmed by 3 bases and V by 5 bases; bases with no gene match: 16. Germline V lookup: CDR1 DFQATT, CDR2 SNEGSKA (reference sequence). This CDR3 is 16 amino acids long. Written as DNA, the CDR3 is TGCAGTGCTCACAGACTAGCTCCACTCCTTTTCTACGAGCAGTACGTC. This codes for CSAHRLAPLLFYEQYV.

The chain employs TRBV18 and TRBJ2-7; D gene unclear. Germline V gives CDR1 KGHSH, CDR2 LQKENI. V lost 3 bases and J lost 5, with 5 bases in between. CDR3 size: 11 residues. As DNA, the CDR3 is TGTGCCAGCTCACCGGACCACGAGCAGTACTTC. It yields the protein CASSPDHEQYF.

The chain uses TRBV12-3 or TRBV12-4 and TRBJ2-5; D is perhaps TRBD1 or TRBD2 (5 bases each). Trimming removed 4 bases from V and 0 bases from J, with 12 bases in between. The CDR3 has 15 amino acids. Here the CDR3 reads CASSSGTIYQETQYF. In DNA form, the CDR3 reads TGTGCCAGCAGTTCTGGGACCATCTACCAAGAGACCCAGTACTTC.

The chain uses TRBV10-3 and TRBJ2-3; 8 bases are a match to TRBD2. Germline lookup yields CDR1 ENHRY and CDR2 SYGVKD. This CDR3 has 13 amino acids. The V and J ends lost 7 bases and 4 bases, in that order; junction bases with no gene match: 4. CDR3 sequence: CAIKSGGSDTQYF. CDR3 coding DNA: TGTGCCATCAAGAGCGGGGGATCAGATACGCAGTATTTT.

This clonotype has only a few counts. The chain recombines TRBV6-1 with TRBJ1-5; D unresolved. V lost 3 bases to trimming and J lost 6 bases, with 9 bases between them. The germline CDR1 and CDR2 sequences are MNHNS and SASEGT. The CDR3 is 13 amino acids. CDR3 sequence (DNA): TGTGCCAGCAGTGAGCGGGTCGGTCAGCCCCAGCATTTT. This codes for CASSERVGQPQHF.

In this sample, this clonotype turned up a few times. The chain links TRBV28 to TRBJ2-2, with TRBD1 identical over 11 bases. V was pared by 6 bases and J by 7 bases, with 10 bases of the junction left unmatched. The germline CDR1 and CDR2 sequences are MDHEN and SYDVKM. There are 16 residues in the CDR3. CDR3 DNA: TGTGCCAGCAGAGACCCCGGGACAGGGGGTATCGGGGAGCTGTTTTTT. Amino acids: CASRDPGTGGIGELFF.

The chain employs TRBV29-1 and TRBJ2-2; perhaps TRBD1 as D (6 bases). The CDR3 contains 14 residues. The V end was cut by 5 bases, the J end by 4 bases, with 14 bases between. Per the germline V gene, CDR1 is SQVTM and CDR2 is ANQGSEA. The CDR3 DNA reads TGCAGCGTTTCCCTAACAGGGTCCACCGGGGAGCTGTTTTTT. This translates into CSVSLTGSTGELFF.

V and J are TRBV20-1 and TRBJ2-2; the match to TRBD2 covers 12 bases. With 5 bases clipped from V and 3 bases from J, the junction kept 4 bases outside the gene matches. Germline assignment: CDR1 DFQATT and CDR2 SNEGSKA (reference sequence). The CDR3 is 15 residues long. The CDR3 sequence is CSAPLAGGYTGELFF. The CDR3 nucleotides read TGCAGTGCTCCTCTAGCGGGAGGGTACACCGGGGAGCTGTTTTTT.

The V and J genes are TRBV11-2 and TRBJ1-2; 7 bases agree with TRBD1. The CDR3 is 15 amino acids. V lost 4 bases, J lost 3 bases, and 8 bases stayed unmatched. Germline values: CDR1 SGHAT, CDR2 FQNNGV. CDR3 in amino acids: CASSSRAGGDYGYTF. CDR3 nucleotide sequence: TGTGCCAGCAGCTCCCGGGCAGGGGGTGACTATGGCTACACCTTC.

This clonotype was recorded a few times. The V call is TRBV7-2, the J call TRBJ1-6; possibly TRBD1 for D (5 bases). Germline-derived CDR1 and CDR2 are SGHTA and FQGNSA. Trimming cost V 2 bases and J 11 bases, with 19 bases left between them. The CDR3 consists of 16 residues. CDR3 sequence (DNA): TGTGCCAGCAGCTTATCCCCAGGGTCAAACGGAACACCCCTCCACTTT. Translation gives CASSLSPGSNGTPLHF.

This chain connects TRBV29-1 to TRBJ2-1; possibly TRBD1 for D (5 bases). The CDR3 sequence is 15 residues long. Germline V lookup: CDR1 SQVTM, CDR2 ANQGSEA. Trimming removed 3 bases from V and 5 bases from J, with 17 bases in between. The chain's CDR3 is CSVEAGLKGNNEQFF. The CDR3 DNA sequence: TGCAGCGTTGAGGCAGGGCTAAAAGGAAACAATGAGCAGTTCTTC.

The chain recombines TRBV6-1 with TRBJ1-5, with D possibly TRBD1 on 5 matching bases. V lost 6 bases, J lost 9 bases, and 15 bases lay in between. Germline CDR1 and CDR2: MNHNS and SASEGT. CDR3 size: 13 residues. The CDR3 reads CASRRDLKWPQHF. The CDR3 DNA follows: TGTGCCAGCAGAAGGGACCTCAAGTGGCCCCAGCATTTT.

This clonotype was found a few times. The chain uses TRBV2 and TRBJ1-1, with D uncertain. The CDR3 is 13 residues long. Germline loops: CDR1 SNHLY, CDR2 FYNNEI. CDR3 sequence (DNA): TGTGCGCTCCGCAAAGAAGGCAACACTGAAGCTTTCTTT. Protein sequence: CALRKEGNTEAFF.